This TCR beta chain derives from a study of T cell repertoires in cytomegalovirus infection. About the study: It was recently identified HLA-C-restricted and well-studied HLA-B-restricted CMV epitopes that the study used. CMV infection and matching HLA type were both indicated by public TCR beta signatures.

This clonotype was picked up many times. The antigen is unknown. General study points: HLA-C-restricted CMV-specific TCR beta clonotypes prevailed in the ex vivo response.

The CDR3 spans 14 residues. V was pared by 2 bases and J by 1 base, with 8 bases between. The V gene's germline CDR1 is SGHTA and CDR2 FQGNSA. TCRdb re-derived calls from the reads in MiXCR, one entry per CDR3 protein. The sample includes roughly 700,000 distinct CDR3 sequences, around 35% of them seen just once. V gene TRBV7-2 combines with J gene TRBJ2-5, with D maybe TRBD1 (5 bases). The sequence was collected from a human donor in good health (CMV status not recorded). Some clones in this sample may be carry-over from other donors' samples. The specimen comprised cultured PBMCs, sampled from culture after CMV antigen stimulation. CDR3 amino acids: CASSLWGSQETQYF. The CDR3 region has the DNA TGTGCCAGCAGCTTATGGGGCAGCCAAGAGACCCAGTACTTC.